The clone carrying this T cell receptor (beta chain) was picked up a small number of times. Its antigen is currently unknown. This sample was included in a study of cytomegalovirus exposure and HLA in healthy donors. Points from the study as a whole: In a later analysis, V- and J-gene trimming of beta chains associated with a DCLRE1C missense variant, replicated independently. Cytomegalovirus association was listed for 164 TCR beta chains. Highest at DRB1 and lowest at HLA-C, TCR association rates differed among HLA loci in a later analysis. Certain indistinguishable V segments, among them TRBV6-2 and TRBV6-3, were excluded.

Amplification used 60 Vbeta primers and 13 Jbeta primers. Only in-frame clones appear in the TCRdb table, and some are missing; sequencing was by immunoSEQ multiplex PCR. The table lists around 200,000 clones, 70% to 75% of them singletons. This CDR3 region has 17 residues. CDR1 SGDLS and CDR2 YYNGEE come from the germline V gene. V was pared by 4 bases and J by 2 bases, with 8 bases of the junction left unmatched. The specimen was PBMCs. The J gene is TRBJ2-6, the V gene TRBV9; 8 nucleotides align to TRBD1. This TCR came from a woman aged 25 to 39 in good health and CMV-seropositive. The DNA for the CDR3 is TGTGCCAGCAGCCCTCATAACAGGGGGACTGGGGCCAACGTCCTGACTTTC. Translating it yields CASSPHNRGTGANVLTF.